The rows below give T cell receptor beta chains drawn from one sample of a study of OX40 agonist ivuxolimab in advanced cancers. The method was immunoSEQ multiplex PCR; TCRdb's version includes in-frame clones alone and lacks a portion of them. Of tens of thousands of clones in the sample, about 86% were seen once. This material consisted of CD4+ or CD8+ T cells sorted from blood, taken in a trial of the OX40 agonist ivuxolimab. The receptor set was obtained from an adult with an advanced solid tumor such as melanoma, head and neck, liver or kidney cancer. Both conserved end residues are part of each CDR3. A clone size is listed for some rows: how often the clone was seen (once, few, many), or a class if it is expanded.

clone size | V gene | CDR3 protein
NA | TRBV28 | CAARGGPNQPQHF
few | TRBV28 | CASTGRKAFF
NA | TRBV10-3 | CAISEAQGNGAFF
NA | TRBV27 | CASSLQGFTEAFF
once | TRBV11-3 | CASSLGTGLAGAGELFF
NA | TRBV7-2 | CASSPRQGRTEAFF
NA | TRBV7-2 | CASSLDGSNQPQHF
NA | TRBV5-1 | CASSPLGKGPYNEQFF
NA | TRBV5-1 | CASSRGPRVNYEQYF
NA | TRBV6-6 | CASSPRTGANYGYTF